This T cell receptor beta chain was recovered during a study of blood T cell repertoires in COVID-19. In the authors' methods: Reference gene primer amplification gave estimated nucleated cell counts. Sequencing was performed with immunoSEQ multiplex PCR; in TCRdb, only in-frame clones are kept and a portion is missing. The V and J calls and clone size were taken over from that table, and D and trimming were inferred from the DNA. The repertoire holds about 320,000 clones, with approximately 90% as singletons. Recruits, aged roughly 18 to 95 years, lived in 24 US areas. Participants' own reports of clinical history determined their cohort assignment. Exposed volunteers were people who met a COVID-19 case within 2 weeks before study entry. This CDR3 is built from 16 residues. Germline CDR1 LNHDA, CDR2 SQIVND (reference sequence). V lost 4 bases and J lost 5; bases outside the gene matches: 10.

The source material was PBMCs or T cells enriched from blood (not recorded which). The chain uses TRBV19 and TRBJ2-7, with 11 bases aligning to TRBD1. This TCR was recovered from a woman under 40 who had been exposed to COVID-19. DNA of the CDR3: TGTGCCAGTAGTACCCGGGACAGGGGGAAACTCCACGAGCAGTACTTC. Protein: CASSTRDRGKLHEQYF.